This T cell receptor beta chain was found in a study of cytomegalovirus exposure and HLA in healthy donors. Germline CDR1 and CDR2: SGHRS and YFSETQ. Trimming took 2 bases from V and 7 from J; bases not matched to a gene: 2. This CDR3 spans 14 amino acids. 13 Jbeta primers and 60 Vbeta primers were used for the PCR. The protocol was immunoSEQ multiplex PCR, while the TCRdb copy is restricted to in-frame clones and leaves out a portion. The table shows roughly 99,000 clones, with under 80% occurring only once. This rearrangement joins TRBV5-1 to TRBJ1-3; 11 bases match TRBD1. This TCR was recovered from a woman between 35 and 50 years old in good health and CMV-seropositive. Sequencing was performed on PBMCs. This chain's CDR3 is CASSFGQGANTIYF. The CDR3 coding sequence is TGCGCCAGCAGCTTTGGACAGGGGGCGAACACCATATATTTT. Using reference TRBV5-1 and TRBJ1-3 for the parts outside the CDR3, the full variable domain is KAGVTQTPRYLIKTRGQQVTLSCSPISGHRSVSWYQQTPGQGLQFLFEYFSETQRNKGNFPGRFSGRQFSNSRSEMNVSTLELGDSALYLCASSFGQGANTIYFGEGSWLTVV.